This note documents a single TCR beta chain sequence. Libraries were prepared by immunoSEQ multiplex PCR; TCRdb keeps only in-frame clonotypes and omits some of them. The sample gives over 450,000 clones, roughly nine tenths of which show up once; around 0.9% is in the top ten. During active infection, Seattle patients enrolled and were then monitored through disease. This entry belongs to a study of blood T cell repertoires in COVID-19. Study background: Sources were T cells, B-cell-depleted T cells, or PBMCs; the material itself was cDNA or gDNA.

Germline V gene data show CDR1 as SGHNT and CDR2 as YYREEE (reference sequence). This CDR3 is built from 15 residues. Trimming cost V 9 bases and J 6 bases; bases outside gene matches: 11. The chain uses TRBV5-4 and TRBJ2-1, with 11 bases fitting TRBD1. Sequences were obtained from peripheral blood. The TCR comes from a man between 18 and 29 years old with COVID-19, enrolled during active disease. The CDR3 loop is CAIQPGTGGINEQFF. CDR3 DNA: TGTGCCATTCAACCCGGGACAGGGGGTATCAATGAGCAGTTCTTC.